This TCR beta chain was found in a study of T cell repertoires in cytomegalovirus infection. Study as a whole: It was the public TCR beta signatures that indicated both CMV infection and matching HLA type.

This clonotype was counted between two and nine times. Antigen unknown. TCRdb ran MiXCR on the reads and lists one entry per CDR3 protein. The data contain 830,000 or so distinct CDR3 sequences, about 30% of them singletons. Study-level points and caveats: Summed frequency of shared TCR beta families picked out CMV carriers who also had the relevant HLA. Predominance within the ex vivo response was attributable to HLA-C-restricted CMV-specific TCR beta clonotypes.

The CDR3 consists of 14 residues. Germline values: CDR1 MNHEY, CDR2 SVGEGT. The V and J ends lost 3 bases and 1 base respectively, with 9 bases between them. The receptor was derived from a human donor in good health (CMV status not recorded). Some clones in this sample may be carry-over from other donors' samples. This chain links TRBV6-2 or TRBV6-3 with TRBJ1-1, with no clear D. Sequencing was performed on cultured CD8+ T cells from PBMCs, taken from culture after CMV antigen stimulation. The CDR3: CASSYFSENTEAFF. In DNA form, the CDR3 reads TGTGCCAGCAGTTATTTTTCTGAGAACACTGAAGCTTTCTTT.